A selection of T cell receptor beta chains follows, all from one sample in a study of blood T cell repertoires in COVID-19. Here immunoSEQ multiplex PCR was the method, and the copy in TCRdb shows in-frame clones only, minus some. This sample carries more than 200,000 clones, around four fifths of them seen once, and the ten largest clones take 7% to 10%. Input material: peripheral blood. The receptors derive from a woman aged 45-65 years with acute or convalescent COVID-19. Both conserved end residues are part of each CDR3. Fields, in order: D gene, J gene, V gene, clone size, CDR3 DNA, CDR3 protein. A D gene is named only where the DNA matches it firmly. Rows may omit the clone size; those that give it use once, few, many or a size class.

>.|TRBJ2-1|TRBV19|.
TGTGCCAGTAGTTGGAGGGCCTGGAATGAGCAGTTCTTC
CASSWRAWNEQFF
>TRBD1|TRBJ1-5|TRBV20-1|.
TGCAGTGCTAGTCACCGGGACAGTGTGAATCAGCCCCAGCATTTT
CSASHRDSVNQPQHF
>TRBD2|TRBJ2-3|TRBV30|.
TGTGCCTCCACCAGCGGGAGAAACACCTTCACAGATACGCAGTATTTT
CASTSGRNTFTDTQYF
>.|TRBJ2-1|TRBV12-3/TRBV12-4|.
TGTGCCAGCACTCTCCGCTACAATGAGCAGTTCTTC
CASTLRYNEQFF
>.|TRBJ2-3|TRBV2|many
TGTGCCAGCAGTACTGCCGTCGGGGAAGATACGCAGTATTTT
CASSTAVGEDTQYF
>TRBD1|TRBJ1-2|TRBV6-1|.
TGTGCCAGCAGTGAAGCGCTAGGGGGACAGATACCCTATGGCTACACCTTC
CASSEALGGQIPYGYTF
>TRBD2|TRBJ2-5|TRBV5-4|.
TGTGCCAGCGGGCCGGGGACTAGCGCAAGGTCGGGGGAGACCCAGTACTTC
CASGPGTSARSGETQYF
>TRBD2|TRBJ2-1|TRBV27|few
TGTGCCAGCAGCCGTACTAGCGGGAGTTACAATGAGCAGTTCTTC
CASSRTSGSYNEQFF
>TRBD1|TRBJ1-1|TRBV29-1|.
TGCAGCGTTCAACCGGGACAGGGCTCCGAAGCTTTCTTT
CSVQPGQGSEAFF
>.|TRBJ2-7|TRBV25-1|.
TGTGCCAGCAGTTGGGACTTTTCCGAGCAGTACTTC
CASSWDFSEQYF
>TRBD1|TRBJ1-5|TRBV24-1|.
TGTGCCACCAGTGATTTGCTGGGTGAGGGGGGACAGGGGGTTAATTGGAGCAATCAGCCCCAGCATTTT
CATSDLLGEGGQGVNWSNQPQHF
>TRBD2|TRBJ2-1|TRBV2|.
TGTGCCAGCAGTGAATCGAGCGGGAGGGCCAATGAGCAGTTCTTC
CASSESSGRANEQFF
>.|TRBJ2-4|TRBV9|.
TGTGCCAGCAGCGTGATGACAGCCCGAACCAGGGCCAAAAACATTCAGTACTTC
CASSVMTARTRAKNIQYF
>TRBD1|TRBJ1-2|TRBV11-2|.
TGTGCCAGCAGCTTACCGGGACAGCAGTTTGAAGGCTACACCTTC
CASSLPGQQFEGYTF
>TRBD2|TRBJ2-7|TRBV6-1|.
TGTGCCAGCAGTCTCCCGGGACTAGACCACGAGCAGTACTTC
CASSLPGLDHEQYF